This T cell receptor (beta chain) was identified during a study of blood T cells in healthy people across ages. Points from the study as a whole: It was held that diversity estimates obtained from one million T cells represented underestimates.

Then a second PCR, running roughly 7 to 11 cycles, was carried out with a sample-barcoded 5' primer and a J-beta primer mix. Using its own MiXCR run on the 5' RACE reads, TCRdb lists one record per CDR3 protein. The table records approximately 900,000 distinct CDR3 sequences, about 27% of them present only once. This clonotype has more than one count but fewer than ten. Antigen: not known. The same data also went into a second study, on T cells of mothers and their children. That paper states: The study recruited a few healthy Caucasian mothers and their six children as donors.

The sequenced sample consisted of blood. The receptor was derived from a woman aged 35 to 49 in good health.

The DNA of the CDR3 is TGTGCCAGCAGTTTACCCCCCGGGGGCTATGGCTACACCTTC. It codes for CASSLPPGGYGYTF. The chain uses TRBV28 and TRBJ1-2, with a weak D call TRBD1 (5 bases). CDR3 length: 14 residues. In germline, CDR1 is MDHEN, CDR2 SYDVKM. Trimming shortened V by 2 bases and J by 4 bases, and 11 bases separated the two germline ends.